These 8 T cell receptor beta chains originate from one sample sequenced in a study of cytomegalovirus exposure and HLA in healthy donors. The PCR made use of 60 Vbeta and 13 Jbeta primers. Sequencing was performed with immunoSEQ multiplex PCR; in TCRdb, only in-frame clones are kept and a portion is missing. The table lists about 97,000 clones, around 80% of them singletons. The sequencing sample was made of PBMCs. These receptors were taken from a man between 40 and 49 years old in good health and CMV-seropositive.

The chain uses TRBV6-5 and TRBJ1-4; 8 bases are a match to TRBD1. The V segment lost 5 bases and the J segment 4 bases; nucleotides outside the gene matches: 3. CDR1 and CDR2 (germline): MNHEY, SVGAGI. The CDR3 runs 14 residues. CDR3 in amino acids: CASSTTGVNEKLFF. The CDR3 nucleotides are TGTGCCAGCAGTACGACAGGGGTTAATGAAAAACTGTTTTTT.

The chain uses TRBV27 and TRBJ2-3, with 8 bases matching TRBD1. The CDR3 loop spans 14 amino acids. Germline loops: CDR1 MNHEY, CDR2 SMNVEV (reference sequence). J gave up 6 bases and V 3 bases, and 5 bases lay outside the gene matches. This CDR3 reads CASSFGQGRDTQYF. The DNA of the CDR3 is TGTGCCAGCAGTTTCGGACAGGGCAGGGATACGCAGTATTTT.

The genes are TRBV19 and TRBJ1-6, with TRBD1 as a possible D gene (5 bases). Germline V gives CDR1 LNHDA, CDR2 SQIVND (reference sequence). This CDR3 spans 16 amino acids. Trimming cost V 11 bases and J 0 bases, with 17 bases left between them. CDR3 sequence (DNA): TGTGCCGGAGCCGGGGGTACTAGCTCCTATAATTCACCCCTCCACTTT. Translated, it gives CAGAGGTSSYNSPLHF.

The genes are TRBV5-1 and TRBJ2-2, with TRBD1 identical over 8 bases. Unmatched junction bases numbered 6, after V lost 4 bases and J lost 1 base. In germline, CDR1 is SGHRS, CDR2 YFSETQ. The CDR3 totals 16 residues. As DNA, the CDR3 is TGCGCCAGCAGCCGCCCGACAGGGGTGAACACCGGGGAGCTGTTTTTT. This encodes CASSRPTGVNTGELFF.

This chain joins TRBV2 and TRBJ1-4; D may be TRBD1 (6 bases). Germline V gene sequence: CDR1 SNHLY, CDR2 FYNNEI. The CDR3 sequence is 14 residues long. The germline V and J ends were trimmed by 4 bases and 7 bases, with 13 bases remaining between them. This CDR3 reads CASSAQGLSEKLFF. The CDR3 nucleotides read TGTGCCAGCAGTGCGCAGGGGTTAAGTGAAAAACTGTTTTTT.

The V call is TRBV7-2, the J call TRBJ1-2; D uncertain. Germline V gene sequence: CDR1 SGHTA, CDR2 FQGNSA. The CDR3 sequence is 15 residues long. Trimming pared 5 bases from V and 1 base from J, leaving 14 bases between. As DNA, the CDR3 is TGTGCCAGCAGCCCTCCCGGGTGGGTTAACTATGGCTACACCTTC. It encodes CASSPPGWVNYGYTF. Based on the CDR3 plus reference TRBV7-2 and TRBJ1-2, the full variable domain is GAGVSQSPSNKVTEKGKDVELRCDPISGHTALYWYRQSLGQGLEFLIYFQGNSAPDKSGLPSDRFSAERTGGSVSTLTIQRTQQEDSAVYLCASSPPGWVNYGYTFGSGTRLTVV.

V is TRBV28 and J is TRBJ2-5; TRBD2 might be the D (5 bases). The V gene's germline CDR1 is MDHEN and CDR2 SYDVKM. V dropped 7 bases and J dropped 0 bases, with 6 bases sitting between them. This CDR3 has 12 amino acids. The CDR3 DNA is TGTGCCAGCACCGGGGACCAAGAGACCCAGTACTTC. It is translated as CASTGDQETQYF.

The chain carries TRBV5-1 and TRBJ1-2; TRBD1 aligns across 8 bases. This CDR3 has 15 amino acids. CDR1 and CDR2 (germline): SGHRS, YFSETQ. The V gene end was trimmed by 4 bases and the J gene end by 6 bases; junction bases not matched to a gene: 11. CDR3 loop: CASSPRPGQEDGYTF. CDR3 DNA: TGCGCCAGCAGCCCGAGACCGGGACAGGAGGATGGCTACACCTTC.